Each of the 23 T cell receptor beta chains below was sequenced from the same sample in a study of T cell responses to AZD1222 COVID-19 vaccine. The table came from immunoSEQ multiplex PCR; TCRdb's copy has only in-frame clones and leaves some out. The table has approximately 89,000 clones, 70% to 90% seen once. The source material was peripheral blood, sampled on day 0 of AZD1222 vaccination. The receptors here all came from an adult in good health.

V is TRBV30 and J is TRBJ2-3, with D unresolved. This CDR3 is built from 13 residues. Trimming took off 3 bases at V and 0 bases at J, with 7 bases between the two ends. Germline V gene lookup returns CDR1 GTSNPN and CDR2 SVGIG (reference sequence). CDR3 nucleotides: TGTGCCTGGAGGACAAAAAGCACAGATACGCAGTATTTT. Protein product: CAWRTKSTDTQYF.

The J gene is TRBJ1-3, the V gene TRBV4-1, with 8 bases matching TRBD1. CDR1 MGHRA and CDR2 YSYEKL come from the germline V gene. The V gene end was trimmed by 0 bases and the J gene end by 0 bases; junction bases not matched to a gene: 10. The length of the CDR3 is 19 residues. CDR3 residues: CASSQERGDRFVSGNTIYF. The CDR3, as DNA: TGCGCCAGCAGCCAAGAAAGGGGGGACAGGTTCGTCTCTGGAAACACCATATATTTT.

This chain uses TRBV28 with TRBJ2-7; a possible D gene is TRBD2 (6 bases). Germline CDR1 and CDR2: MDHEN and SYDVKM. The ends were cut back, 9 bases at V and 2 bases at J, with 8 bases in the middle. The CDR3 covers 11 residues. The DNA for the CDR3 is TGTGCCAGTAGACTAGCCTACGAGCAGTACTTC. This codes for CASRLAYEQYF.

The chain links TRBV4-3 to TRBJ1-1, with D tentatively TRBD1 (6 bases). The CDR3 spans 16 residues. Trimming removed 1 base at V and 1 base at J, with 13 bases between. From germline, CDR1 is LGHNA and CDR2 YSLEER. Written as DNA, the CDR3 is TGCGCCAGCAGCCAAGCGCCATACAGGGAGAACACTGAAGCTTTCTTT. As protein: CASSQAPYRENTEAFF.

The rearrangement links TRBV10-1 to TRBJ2-5; 10 bases line up with TRBD2. Germline loops: CDR1 WNHNN, CDR2 SYGVQD (reference sequence). With V trimmed by 7 bases and J by 9 bases, 11 bases remained unmatched. This CDR3 contains 14 residues. This CDR3 is CASTSIAGGLAQYF. The CDR3 DNA reads TGCGCCAGCACTAGTATAGCGGGGGGCTTGGCCCAGTACTTC.

This chain joins TRBV28 and TRBJ1-2; D possibly corresponds to TRBD1 (6 bases). Germline V gene lookup returns CDR1 MDHEN and CDR2 SYDVKM. Trimming stripped 5 bases from V and 1 base from J, with 14 bases between. The CDR3 length is 15 residues. CDR3 amino acids: CASSPTGLGNYGYTF. CDR3 DNA: TGTGCCAGCAGTCCTACAGGGCTGGGTAACTATGGCTACACCTTC.

J is TRBJ2-7 and V is TRBV6-1; D possibly corresponds to TRBD1 (5 bases). CDR3 length equals 13 residues. V was shortened by 2 bases and J by 3 bases, with 8 bases between the two germline ends. CDR1 is MNHNS, CDR2 SASEGT, per germline. The CDR3 loop reads CASSENRYYEQYF. The CDR3 DNA is TGTGCCAGCAGTGAAAACAGGTACTACGAGCAGTACTTC.

On this clone: A read error may account for a junction end that differs from germline. This chain connects TRBV3-1 (or the pseudogene TRBV3-2) to TRBJ1-1; D may be TRBD1 (5 bases). Per the germline V gene, CDR1 is LGHDT and CDR2 is YNNKEL (reference sequence). The CDR3 covers 16 residues. CDR3 nucleotides: TGTGCCAGCAGCAAAGAGTTGGGGGGTATGAACACTGAAGCTTTCTTT. Its protein is CASSKELGGMNTEAFF.

This clone was recorded a few times. V gene TRBV3-1 (or the pseudogene TRBV3-2) combines with J gene TRBJ2-1; TRBD2 matches 8 bases. This CDR3 comprises 19 residues. Germline trimming cut 1 base from V and 0 bases from J; bases unmatched to any gene: 11. Germline V gives CDR1 LGHDT, CDR2 YNNKEL (reference sequence). CDR3 sequence: CASSQGGWRGASSYNEQFF. In DNA form, the CDR3 reads TGTGCCAGCAGCCAAGGCGGGTGGCGGGGGGCCAGCTCCTACAATGAGCAGTTCTTC.

This chain connects TRBV12-3 or TRBV12-4 to TRBJ2-7, with D unclear. The CDR3 consists of 12 residues. V lost 6 bases, J lost 5 bases, and 11 bases lay in between. As DNA, the CDR3 is TGTGCCAGCAGCCCCTTTTCAGACGAGCAGTACTTC. Translating it yields CASSPFSDEQYF.

With respect to this clone: Its ends do not fully match the called genes, so a read error is possible. The chain carries TRBV6-1 and TRBJ2-2; maybe TRBD1 (6 bases). The CDR3 spans 16 residues. CDR1 is MNHNS and CDR2 is SASEGT in the germline V gene. In nucleotides, the CDR3 is TGTGCTAGCAGTGATGCTAGGGGGACGAACACCGGGGAGCTGTTTTTT. This translates into CASSDARGTNTGELFF.

The J gene is TRBJ1-4, the V gene TRBV6-5; no firm D call. The germline CDR1 and CDR2 sequences are MNHEY and SVGAGI. This CDR3 has 14 residues. V gave up 5 bases and J gave up 0 bases, with 7 bases separating them. The CDR3 sequence is CASSQVATNEKLFF. The CDR3 DNA is TGTGCCAGCAGTCAGGTTGCAACTAATGAAAAACTGTTTTTT.

This rearrangement joins TRBV4-3 to TRBJ2-3, with D possibly being TRBD1 (6 bases). The CDR3 runs 17 residues. With 1 base removed from V and 4 bases from J, the gap between germline ends came to 18 bases. Germline assignment: CDR1 LGHNA and CDR2 YSLEER. In nucleotides, the CDR3 is TGCGCCAGCAGCCAAGCCCCCTCAGGGGATGGCGCAGATACGCAGTATTTT. This translates into CASSQAPSGDGADTQYF.

The J gene is TRBJ1-5, the V gene TRBV6-6, with D possibly TRBD1 on 6 matching bases. The CDR3 extends over 15 amino acids. Germline loops: CDR1 MNHNY, CDR2 SVGAGI (reference sequence). Trimming removed 6 bases from V and 3 bases from J, with 15 bases in between. CDR3 DNA: TGTGCCAGCAGACCCGACAGGTTCCTCAATCAGCCCCAGCATTTT. Translation: CASRPDRFLNQPQHF.

The chain employs TRBV6-5 and TRBJ2-3; D not certain. This CDR3 spans 13 amino acids. Germline V gives CDR1 MNHEY, CDR2 SVGAGI. The V end lost 4 bases, the J end lost 0 bases, and 5 bases lay between the germline ends. DNA for the CDR3: TGTGCCAGCAGTTCAACTAGCACAGATACGCAGTATTTT. Translation: CASSSTSTDTQYF.

This sequence joins TRBV6-5 and TRBJ2-1, with 7 positions matching TRBD2. Germline V gives CDR1 MNHEY, CDR2 SVGAGI. Unmatched junction bases numbered 7, after V lost 7 bases and J lost 4 bases. There are 14 residues in the CDR3. CDR3 DNA: TGTGCCAGCATGGGCAGGGAGGGGTACAATGAGCAGTTCTTC. Translation: CASMGREGYNEQFF.

The chain couples TRBV27 to TRBJ2-7; 9 bases align to TRBD1. Germline lookup yields CDR1 MNHEY and CDR2 SMNVEV (reference sequence). The CDR3 totals 16 residues. The J segment lost 2 bases and the V segment lost 6 bases, leaving 11 bases of the junction unmatched. The CDR3 sequence: CASRTGPGQGPYEQYF. The CDR3 region has the DNA TGTGCCAGCAGAACAGGTCCGGGACAGGGCCCCTACGAGCAGTACTTC.

V usage is TRBV14 and J usage is TRBJ1-1; no clear D. The germline CDR1 and CDR2 sequences are SGHDN and FVKESK. The CDR3 loop spans 16 amino acids. The V gene lost 0 bases and the J gene lost 4 bases, with 15 bases spanning the gap. The CDR3 region is CASSQDAGRGRTEAFF. In DNA form, the CDR3 reads TGTGCCAGCAGCCAAGACGCTGGTCGCGGCCGCACTGAAGCTTTCTTT.

This sequence joins TRBV19 and TRBJ2-1, with 12 bases aligning to TRBD2. Germline assignment: CDR1 LNHDA and CDR2 SQIVND (reference sequence). There are 15 residues in the CDR3. V was clipped by 6 bases and J by 7 bases; unmatched bases: 7. CDR3 sequence (DNA): TGTGCCAGTAGCCCCGGACTAGCGGGGTGGAATGAGCAGTTCTTC. This sequence encodes CASSPGLAGWNEQFF.

The V call is TRBV10-3, the J call TRBJ2-1, with D tentatively TRBD1 (6 bases). The germline V and J ends were trimmed by 3 bases and 0 bases, with 6 bases remaining between them. The CDR3 has 14 amino acids. CDR1 and CDR2 (germline): ENHRY, SYGVKD. The CDR3 DNA follows: TGTGCCATCAGTGAAGGGGGCTCCTACAATGAGCAGTTCTTC. Translating it yields CAISEGGSYNEQFF.

The chain combines TRBV4-1 with TRBJ1-2; tentatively, D is TRBD1 (6 bases). CDR1 MGHRA and CDR2 YSYEKL come from the germline V gene. V lost 1 base to trimming and J lost 4 bases, with 16 bases between them. CDR3 length: 16 residues. CDR3 sequence: CASSQAVSAGVYGYTF. Written as DNA, the CDR3 is TGCGCCAGCAGCCAAGCCGTATCGGCAGGGGTCTATGGCTACACCTTC.

This rearrangement joins TRBV7-2 to TRBJ2-1; D remains unclear. The ends were cut back, 4 bases at V and 8 bases at J, with 9 bases in the middle. Germline V lookup: CDR1 SGHTA, CDR2 FQGNSA. There are 12 residues in the CDR3. CDR3 amino acids: CASSSYLDEQFF. The CDR3 bases are TGTGCCAGCAGCTCCTACCTGGATGAGCAGTTCTTC. The whole variable domain, filled in from reference TRBV7-2 and TRBJ2-1, reads GAGVSQSPSNKVTEKGKDVELRCDPISGHTALYWYRQSLGQGLEFLIYFQGNSAPDKSGLPSDRFSAERTGGSVSTLTIQRTQQEDSAVYLCASSSYLDEQFFGPGTRLTVL.

This clone has just a few counts. The chain combines TRBV6-1 with TRBJ2-5, with D unclear. The ends were cut back, 0 bases at V and 1 base at J, with 9 bases in the middle. The CDR3 sequence is 15 residues long. Germline assignment: CDR1 MNHNS and CDR2 SASEGT. This chain's CDR3 is CASSEADGTQETQYF. The CDR3 DNA sequence: TGTGCCAGCAGTGAAGCCGACGGAACCCAAGAGACCCAGTACTTC.